The 11 T cell receptor beta chains below come from one sample, sequenced in a study of B cell selection in AIRE deficiency. Sorted regulatory T cells were CD4-positive, CD25-high and CD127-low or negative. Profiled with immunoSEQ multiplex PCR; TCRdb holds only in-frame clones, not every one. The sample contains tens of thousands of clones, 85% to 95% of which appear only once. Specimen: Tregs sorted from PBMCs. The receptors come from a human donor with AIRE deficiency.

The chain employs TRBV11-2 and TRBJ1-1; D remains ambiguous. CDR1 is SGHAT, CDR2 FQNNGV, per germline. The V and J ends lost 8 bases and 11 bases respectively, with 12 bases between them. The CDR3 is 10 residues long. CDR3 bases: TGTGCCAGCGGATCAGTAAAGGCTTTCTTT. Its translation: CASGSVKAFF.

The V gene is TRBV4-1, the J gene TRBJ2-5; D may be TRBD2 (5 bases). Trimming shortened V by 6 bases and J by 1 base, and 9 bases separated the two germline ends. Germline V gene sequence: CDR1 MGHRA, CDR2 YSYEKL. This CDR3 region has 13 residues. The CDR3 region is CASSSDFQETQYF. CDR3 coding DNA: TGCGCCAGCAGTTCGGACTTCCAAGAGACCCAGTACTTC.

J is TRBJ2-1 and V is TRBV28; TRBD2 aligns across 8 bases. CDR3 size: 15 residues. With 6 bases clipped from V and 0 bases from J, the junction kept 4 bases outside the gene matches. Germline lookup yields CDR1 MDHEN and CDR2 SYDVKM. DNA of the CDR3: TGTGCCAGCAGCCTTAGCGGGGCCTCCTACAATGAGCAGTTCTTC. Translation: CASSLSGASYNEQFF.

The CDR3 reads CASTKTSGVGYPQYF. CDR3 in DNA: TGTGCCAGCACAAAGACTAGCGGGGTGGGGTATCCCCAGTACTTC. V and J are TRBV28 and TRBJ2-5; 11 positions match TRBD2. The trim removed 7 bases at V and 9 bases at J, leaving 13 bases unmatched. CDR1 is MDHEN, CDR2 SYDVKM, per germline. CDR3 length: 15 residues.

V usage is TRBV5-6 and J usage is TRBJ1-2; perhaps TRBD1 as D (6 bases). Germline V gene data show CDR1 as SGHDT and CDR2 as YYEEEE. The CDR3 runs 15 residues. V lost 4 bases to trimming and J lost 2 bases, with 15 bases between them. The CDR3 DNA reads TGTGCCAGCAGCATGACAGGAAAGGGGAACTATGGCTACACCTTC. Its translation: CASSMTGKGNYGYTF.

V gene TRBV14 combines with J gene TRBJ1-2, with D tentatively TRBD1 (5 bases). The CDR3 length is 13 residues. CDR1 and CDR2 from the germline V gene are SGHDN and FVKESK. V was pared by 3 bases and J by 4 bases, with 9 bases between. The CDR3 here is CASSHRVSYGYTF. Here the CDR3 DNA reads TGTGCCAGCAGCCACAGGGTGTCCTATGGCTACACCTTC.

This chain links TRBV6-1 with TRBJ2-1; 8 bases map to TRBD2. This CDR3 has 17 amino acids. Germline values: CDR1 MNHNS, CDR2 SASEGT. Trimming at V came to 4 bases and at J to 5 bases, leaving 13 bases not matched to a gene. CDR3 DNA sequence: TGTGCCAGCAGTGTACAAATGAGGACTAGCTGGGACAATGAGCAGTTCTTC. Protein: CASSVQMRTSWDNEQFF.

This rearrangement joins TRBV4-2 to TRBJ1-1; D gene uncertain. The CDR3 runs to 16 residues. Germline assignment: CDR1 LGHNA and CDR2 YNFKEQ. The V gene lost 2 bases and the J gene lost 5 bases, with 18 bases spanning the gap. CDR3 amino acids: CASSQSYLGGRTEAFF. The CDR3, as DNA: TGTGCCAGCAGCCAATCATATCTAGGAGGGAGGACTGAAGCTTTCTTT.

There are a few counts of this clone. The chain links TRBV7-2 to TRBJ2-7; D gene unclear. The V gene's germline CDR1 is SGHTA and CDR2 FQGNSA. V was cut by 2 bases and J by 3 bases, with 5 bases left in between. The CDR3 has 12 residues. The CDR3 sequence: CASSLSSYEQYF. The CDR3 DNA follows: TGTGCCAGCAGCTTATCTAGCTACGAGCAGTACTTC.

The chain combines TRBV9 with TRBJ2-5; possibly TRBD1 or TRBD2 for D (5 bases each). V was clipped by 0 bases and J by 4 bases, with 10 bases between them. Looked up from germline, CDR1 is SGDLS and CDR2 is YYNGEE. The CDR3 loop spans 14 amino acids. CDR3 amino acids: CASSVGGNRETQYF. For the CDR3, the DNA is TGTGCCAGCAGCGTAGGGGGGAATAGAGAGACCCAGTACTTC.

Details on this clone: One junction end does not reproduce the germline sequence, and a read error may be involved. This chain connects TRBV7-9 to TRBJ2-5, with TRBD1 matching 8 bases. Germline loops: CDR1 SEHNR, CDR2 FQNEAQ (reference sequence). This CDR3 contains 10 residues. CDR3 protein: CASSTSTGDF. The CDR3 nucleotides are TGTGCCAGCAGCACATCGACAGGGGACTTC.